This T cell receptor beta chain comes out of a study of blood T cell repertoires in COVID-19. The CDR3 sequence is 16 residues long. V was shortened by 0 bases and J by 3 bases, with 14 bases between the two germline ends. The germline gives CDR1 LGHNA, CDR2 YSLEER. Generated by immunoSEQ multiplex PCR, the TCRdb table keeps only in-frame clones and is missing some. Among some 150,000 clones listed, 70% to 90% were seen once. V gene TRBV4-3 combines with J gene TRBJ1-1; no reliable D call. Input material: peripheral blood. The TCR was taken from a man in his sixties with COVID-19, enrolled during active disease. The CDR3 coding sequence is TGCGCCAGCAGCCAAGACCGGAGCTTTATCCACACTGAAGCTTTCTTT. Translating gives CASSQDRSFIHTEAFF.